This record looks at one T cell receptor (beta chain) sequence and its context. Its antigen is undetermined. This entry comes from a study of PD-L1 blockade in urothelial cancer. General observations from the study: Blood TCR clonality below the median before treatment was a predictor of better survival.

Using immunoSEQ multiplex PCR, the repertoire was profiled, and TCRdb retains in-frame clones only, with some absent. The sample lists about 79,000 clones, around 81% occurring once. The time point denotes: pretreatment peripheral blood. Samples spanned pretreatment and treatment, with 1 to 8 time points per patient. Specimen: PBMCs, collected around atezolizumab (anti-PD-L1) treatment. The receptor comes from a man between 40 and 49 years old with urothelial cancer.

CDR3 amino acids: CASSYTGIPEAFF. DNA for the CDR3: TGTGCCAGCAGTTACACGGGGATTCCTGAAGCTTTCTTT. V is TRBV6-5 and J is TRBJ1-1; D remains ambiguous. The CDR3 sequence is 13 residues long. In germline, CDR1 is MNHEY, CDR2 SVGAGI. Deletions cut 2 bases from V and 6 bases from J, with 10 bases between.